The 9 T cell receptor beta chains below were found in one sample sequenced in a study of Graves' ophthalmopathy and Graves' hyperthyroidism. Amplified TCR beta CDR3 regions were obtained using RNA transcripts as template. Scientists carried out first-round RT-PCR using HTBI primers and then a second-round multiplex PCR. TCRdb recomputed calls from the multiplex PCR reads with MiXCR, one row per CDR3 protein. Of 150,000 to 200,000 distinct CDR3 sequences detected, roughly 36% appear once; the ten largest clones hold about 8.2%. The material sequenced was peripheral blood. These TCRs come from a man aged 30-40 years with Graves' ophthalmopathy.

Ten or more counts support this clonotype. The V call is TRBV4-1, the J call TRBJ2-1; D is perhaps TRBD2 (6 bases). Trimming pared 0 bases from V and 4 bases from J, leaving 19 bases between. The CDR3 totals 18 residues. The germline gives CDR1 MGHRA, CDR2 YSYEKL. This chain's CDR3 is CASSQEVAETRLYNEQFF. The DNA of the CDR3 is TGCGCCAGCAGCCAAGAGGTAGCGGAGACCCGTCTTTACAATGAGCAGTTCTTC.

This clonotype was found many times. V and J are TRBV11-3 and TRBJ2-7, with D maybe TRBD2 (5 bases). V lost 2 bases and J 3 bases, leaving 8 bases between the germline ends. The CDR3 length is 13 residues. CDR1 is SGHNT, CDR2 YENEEA, per germline. As DNA, the CDR3 is TGTGCCAGCAGCTTACGGGAACACTACGAGCAGTACTTC. As protein: CASSLREHYEQYF. The complete variable domain, with remaining parts taken from reference TRBV11-3 and TRBJ2-7, reads EAGVVQSPRYKIIEKKQPVAFWCNPISGHNTLYWYLQNLGQGPELLIRYENEEAVDDSQLPKDRFSAERLKGVDSTLKIQPAELGDSAVYLCASSLREHYEQYFGPGTRLTVT.

In its sample, this clonotype was seen many times. This chain uses TRBV11-2 with TRBJ2-5, with 9 bases lining up with TRBD1. After removal of 7 bases from V and 2 bases from J, the junction contained 14 bases not matched to a gene. The CDR3 length is 17 residues. Germline V gene data show CDR1 as SGHAT and CDR2 as FQNNGV. CDR3 in DNA: TGTGCCAGCACCCTCAGGGTAGGGACAGGGCCTCAAGAGACCCAGTACTTC. This gives the protein CASTLRVGTGPQETQYF.

In its sample, this clonotype was seen many times. The chain uses TRBV6-1 and TRBJ1-1; D is possibly TRBD1 (5 bases). The CDR3 has 15 residues. V was cut by 5 bases and J by 4 bases, with 17 bases left in between. In germline, CDR1 is MNHNS, CDR2 SASEGT. The CDR3 DNA reads TGTGCCAGCAGTATAACGGGGACTTTTGGCACTGAAGCTTTCTTT. Its protein product is CASSITGTFGTEAFF.

This clonotype was counted at least ten times. The chain's CDR3 is CASSVGPDPSNQPQHF. CDR3 coding DNA: TGTGCCAGCAGCGTAGGCCCGGACCCAAGCAATCAGCCCCAGCATTTT. This chain links TRBV9 with TRBJ1-5, with D unresolved. Germline-derived CDR1 and CDR2 are SGDLS and YYNGEE. CDR3 size: 16 residues. The V end lost 0 bases, the J end lost 1 base, and 11 bases lay between the germline ends.

This clonotype was found many times. The rearrangement joins TRBV6-1 to TRBJ2-2, with D unresolved. V lost 6 bases to trimming and J lost 7 bases, with 18 bases between them. Per germline, CDR1 MNHNS and CDR2 SASEGT. CDR3 size: 15 residues. Here the CDR3 reads CASSTTDGTGGELFF. The CDR3 nucleotides are TGTGCCAGCAGCACGACCGACGGTACGGGCGGGGAGCTGTTTTTT.

The chain links TRBV30 to TRBJ2-5; tentatively, D is TRBD1 (6 bases). The V and J ends lost 1 base and 1 base respectively, with 10 bases between them. The germline CDR1 and CDR2 sequences are GTSNPN and SVGIG (reference sequence). The CDR3 is 14 residues long. CDR3: CAWSGGQSQETQYF. The CDR3 DNA reads as TGTGCCTGGAGTGGGGGGCAGAGCCAAGAGACCCAGTACTTC.

This clonotype came up many times. This chain joins TRBV29-1 and TRBJ1-1; D might be TRBD1 (5 bases). Germline V gene lookup returns CDR1 SQVTM and CDR2 ANQGSEA. The CDR3 is 14 amino acids. Trimming left V 3 bases short and J 2 bases short, with 13 bases between. As DNA, the CDR3 is TGCAGCGTTGAGGGGCAGAGACTAAACACTGAAGCTTTCTTT. This encodes CSVEGQRLNTEAFF.

This clonotype appeared many times. The chain combines TRBV6-2 or TRBV6-3 with TRBJ1-2; D is perhaps TRBD1 (5 bases). Trimming removed 7 bases from V and 7 bases from J, with 19 bases in between. CDR1 and CDR2 (germline): MNHEY, SVGEGT. CDR3 length: 14 amino acids. The CDR3 bases are TGTGCCAGCACCCCTGACCCCGGGGGACGTGGCTACACCTTC. Protein product: CASTPDPGGRGYTF.